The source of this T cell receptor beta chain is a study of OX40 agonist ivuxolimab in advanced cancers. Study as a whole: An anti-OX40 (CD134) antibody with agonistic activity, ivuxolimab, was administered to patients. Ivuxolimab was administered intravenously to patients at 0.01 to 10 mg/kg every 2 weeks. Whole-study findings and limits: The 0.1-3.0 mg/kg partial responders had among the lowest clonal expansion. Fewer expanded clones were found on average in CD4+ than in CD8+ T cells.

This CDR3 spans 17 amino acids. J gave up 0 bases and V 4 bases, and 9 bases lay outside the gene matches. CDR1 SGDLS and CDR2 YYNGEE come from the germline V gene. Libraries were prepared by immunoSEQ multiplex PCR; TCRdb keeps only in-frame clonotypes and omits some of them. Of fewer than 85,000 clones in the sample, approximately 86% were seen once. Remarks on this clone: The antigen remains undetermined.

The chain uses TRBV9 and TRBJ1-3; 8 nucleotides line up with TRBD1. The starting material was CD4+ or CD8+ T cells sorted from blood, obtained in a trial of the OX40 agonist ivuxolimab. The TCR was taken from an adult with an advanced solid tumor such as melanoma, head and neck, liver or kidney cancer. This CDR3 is CASSPQTGANSGNTIYF. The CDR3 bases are TGTGCCAGCAGCCCGCAGACAGGGGCCAACTCTGGAAACACCATATATTTT.